This T cell receptor (beta chain) was identified in a study of vaccination and CD4 T cells after COVID-19 (dated by TCRdb to between 2021 and 2022). In the study overall: SARS-CoV-2 positivity had been established in the convalescent patients by nasal swab PCR, and mild disease was recorded in several of these patients and severe disease in one. The convalescent cohort comprised six males and four females, including two Hispanic individuals, seven Caucasians, two Asians and one multiracial person. Each participant got two doses of either the Pfizer-BioNTech BNT162b2 vaccine (n=8) or the Moderna mRNA-1273 vaccine (n=2). Post-COVID blood samples from convalescent patients were collected a median of around 100 days after diagnosis, with a range of about 30 to 170 days. Post-vaccine blood samples were collected a median of about 69 days after the second vaccine dose, ranging from roughly 13 to 250 days. Overlapping spike peptide pools from SARS-CoV-2 and from the common cold coronaviruses HCoV-NL63, HCoV-OC43 and HCoV-229E were used as culture stimuli. Control cultures received a CEFX viral epitope pool as the positive control, an HIV-1 Nef peptide pool as the negative control, or no peptide. In roughly 10 COVID-19 convalescent patients and a handful of infection-naive healthy vaccine recipients, the spike-specific CD4+ TCR repertoire before mRNA vaccination was compared with the repertoire after mRNA vaccination.

The treatment or condition label, as the study defines it: roughly 10-day PBMC culture with coronavirus spike peptide pools or control peptides (ViraFEST assay). The ViraFEST assay was used in the study, in which antigen-specific T cells were expanded with peptide pools and expanded clonotypes were subsequently identified by TCR sequencing. The convalescent patients' positive SARS-CoV-2 PCR tests were from March to December 2020, which was before the Alpha, Beta and Delta variants emerged in the United States. Each well held roughly 2.2 million PBMCs cultured in IMDM containing approximately 5% human AB serum and roughly 10 IU/ml IL-2, with around 9.7 ug/ml peptide pools added. On days 3 and 7, half of the culture medium was replaced with fresh IL-2-containing medium. After around 10 days of culture, CD4+ T cells were isolated by negative selection with the EasySep CD4+ T cell isolation kit. Ficoll-Paque Plus gradient centrifugation was used to isolate PBMCs from whole blood, and the isolated PBMCs were then either used fresh or cryopreserved at -140C. In general, triplicate wells were set up for every culture condition.

Turning to this clonotype: The target of this receptor is not known. Per-base quality was not reported, and no clone a single base away is much larger than it.

According to the germline V gene, CDR1 reads LGHNA and CDR2 reads YSLEER. Spanning cysteine to phenylalanine, the CDR3 consists of 16 amino acids. The kept DNA is CDR3 alone, 48 bases in frame from the first base. V and J are truncated by 1 base and 5 bases respectively, leaving an intervening sequence of 14 bases. Study-wide findings and limitations: The median count of SARS-CoV-2-reactive clonotypes went up from about 23 after infection to more than 30 after vaccination, although the change was not significant. The number of convalescent patients in the study was relatively small, and the study did not examine early timepoints following natural infection. In convalescent patients, a median approximately 90% of post-vaccine SARS-CoV-2-reactive clones were detected only after vaccination, suggesting vaccine-specific priming. Of the vaccine-specific clones found in convalescent patients, nearly all (304 of 307) were mono-reactive for SARS-CoV-2 spike instead of being cross-reactive with common cold coronaviruses.

The library came from PCR. DNA from cultured CD4+ T cells underwent TCR sequencing with the Oncomine TCR Beta short-read assay at the Johns Hopkins FTIC core. Genomic DNA was extracted from the cultured CD4+ T cells with the QIAamp micro DNA kit. Oncomine TCR Beta libraries made from cultured CD4+ T cells were pooled using unique dual indexes and sequenced on an Illumina iSeq 100. As for how the authors treated the data: Non-productive sequences were removed, and CDR3s not starting with C, not ending with F or W, or shorter than 7 amino acids were discarded. Antigen-specific clonotypes were identified using the MANAFEST web application through comparison of peptide-stimulated wells with reference and other culture wells. An FDR below 0.05, an odds ratio above 5, and a productive frequency above 0.1% in at least two of three replicate wells were required for clones to be considered positive. Cross-reactive clonotypes were defined as significantly expanded in both SARS-CoV-2 spike wells and at least one common cold coronavirus spike condition. Similarity between CDR3 sequences was evaluated in R version 3.6.1 using Levenshtein distances (stringdist) and unrooted phylogenetic trees (ape). TCRdb passed the public sequencing reads through fastp at Q25 and MiXCR, retaining productive beta sequences. Identical CDR3 proteins give one entry, which carries the most common genes and DNA. Clone size and V and J calls follow TCRdb, not the original study. The sample contains around 10,000 distinct CDR3 sequences, about 53% of them found a single time. Over 6.5% of the sample lies in the top ten.

This TCR derives from a human donor who had recovered from COVID-19. The sample was CD4+ T cells from blood, cultured in vitro. The rearranged chain carries TRBV4-3 and TRBJ1-4; the D gene cannot be resolved reliably. The CDR3 region has the sequence CASSQVVGRINEKLFF. The nucleotides read TGCGCCAGCAGCCAAGTCGTCGGACGGATAAATGAAAAACTGTTTTTT.